The present TCR beta chain was sequenced within a study of CD8+CD57+ T cells in acquired aplastic anemia. Study at large: Sorted CD4+ and CD8+ cells yielded about 2.9 ug of DNA on average. Findings of the study overall: Overlap between patients and controls comprised roughly 28 CD8+ CDR3 sequences. A significant difference in CD8+ Simpson's diversity between patients and controls was not found.

This CDR3 contains 14 residues. V shed 5 bases, J shed 2 bases, and the junction held 6 bases outside the gene matches. Germline CDR1 DFQATT, CDR2 SNEGSKA (reference sequence). Genomic DNA, the template, was used for profiling of the TCR beta VDJ and CDR3. TCRdb re-called the reads through MiXCR, storing one row per CDR3 protein. The table shows 250,000 to 350,000 distinct CDR3 sequences, with approximately 57% occurring only once. Regarding this clonotype: Antigen specificity is unknown.

Sequencing input: sorted CD4+, CD8+, or CD8+CD57+ T cells (not recorded which) from PBMCs. This receptor was obtained from a human donor with severe aplastic anemia or a healthy control (not recorded which). This chain links TRBV20-1 with TRBJ1-2; 9 bases are a match to TRBD1. CDR3 DNA sequence: TGCAGTGCTGGCCGACAGGGGGTAAACTATGGCTACACCTTC. It yields the protein CSAGRQGVNYGYTF.